This entry features one T cell receptor beta chain sequence. This specimen comes from a study of T cell repertoires in ileal Crohn's disease. The assay was immunoSEQ multiplex PCR, and TCRdb's table has in-frame clones only and misses some. The table lists roughly 30,000 clones, around four fifths of them singletons. The CDR3 sequence is 15 residues long. The J segment lost 8 bases and the V segment lost 2 bases, leaving 10 bases of the junction unmatched. The germline V gene encodes CDR1 SGDLS and CDR2 YYNGEE. Sequenced sample: ileal tissue. The V call is TRBV9, the J call TRBJ2-1, with 7 bases identical to TRBD2. This sequence originates from an adult with Crohn's disease. CDR3 bases: TGTGCCAGCAGCGTGGCGCCGGGACTAATCTATGAGCAGTTCTTC. It encodes CASSVAPGLIYEQFF.